What follows is one T cell receptor beta chain and its context. Its target is unknown. This record belongs to a study of T cell responses to AZD1222 COVID-19 vaccine. This table comes from immunoSEQ multiplex PCR, and its TCRdb copy is limited to in-frame clones, with some not included. The sample includes tens of thousands of clones, 86% of them seen just once. Between the trimmed V and J ends, which lost 10 bases and 2 bases, there was a span of 14 bases. The CDR3 length is 13 residues. CDR1 is MNHEY and CDR2 is SVGAGI in the germline V gene. Study findings and constraints: Repertoire sampling occurred only after the peak T cell response. Spike-specific TCRs gained breadth and depth after people received two AZD1222 doses.

The V gene is TRBV6-5, the J gene TRBJ1-2, with D possibly matching TRBD1 (5 bases). This TCR derives from an adult who received the AZD1222 COVID-19 vaccine. Sequences were derived from peripheral blood, sampled 28 days after the second AZD1222 dose. The CDR3 DNA follows: TGTGCCACCTCCCCCGGGGCCAACTATGGCTACACCTTC. This translates into CATSPGANYGYTF.